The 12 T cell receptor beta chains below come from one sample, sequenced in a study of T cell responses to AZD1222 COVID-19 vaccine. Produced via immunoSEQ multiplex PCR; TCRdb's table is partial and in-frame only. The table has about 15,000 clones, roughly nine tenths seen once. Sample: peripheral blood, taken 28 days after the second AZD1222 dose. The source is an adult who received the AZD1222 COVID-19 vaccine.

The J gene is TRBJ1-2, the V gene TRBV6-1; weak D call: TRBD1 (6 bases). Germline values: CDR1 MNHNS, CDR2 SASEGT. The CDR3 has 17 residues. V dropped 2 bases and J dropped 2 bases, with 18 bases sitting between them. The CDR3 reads CASSEPRPGTPNYGYTF. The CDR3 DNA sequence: TGTGCCAGCAGTGAACCACGACCCGGGACACCCAACTATGGCTACACCTTC.

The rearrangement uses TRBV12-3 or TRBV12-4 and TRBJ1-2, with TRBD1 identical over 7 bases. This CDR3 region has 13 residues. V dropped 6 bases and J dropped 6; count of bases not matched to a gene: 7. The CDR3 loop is CASRGQSIDGYTF. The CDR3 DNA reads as TGTGCCAGCAGGGGACAGTCTATAGATGGCTACACCTTC.

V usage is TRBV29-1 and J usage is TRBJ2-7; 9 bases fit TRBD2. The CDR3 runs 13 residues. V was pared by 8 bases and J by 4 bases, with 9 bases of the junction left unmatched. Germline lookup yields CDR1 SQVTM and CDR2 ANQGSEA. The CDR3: CSTGRREGYEQYF. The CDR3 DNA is TGCAGCACGGGGAGGCGGGAGGGATACGAGCAGTACTTC.

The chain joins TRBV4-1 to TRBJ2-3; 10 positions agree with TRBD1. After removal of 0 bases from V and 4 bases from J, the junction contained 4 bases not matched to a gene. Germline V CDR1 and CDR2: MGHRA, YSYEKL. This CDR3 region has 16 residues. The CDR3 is CASSQDGTGAPDTQYF. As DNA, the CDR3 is TGCGCCAGCAGCCAAGATGGGACAGGGGCCCCAGATACGCAGTATTTT.

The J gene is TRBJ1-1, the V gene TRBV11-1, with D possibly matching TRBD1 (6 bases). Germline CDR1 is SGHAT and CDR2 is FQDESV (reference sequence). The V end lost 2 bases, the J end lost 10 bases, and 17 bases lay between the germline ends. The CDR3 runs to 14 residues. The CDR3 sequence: CASSLRRQESLAFF. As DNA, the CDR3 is TGTGCCAGCAGCTTACGGCGACAGGAGTCCTTAGCTTTCTTT.

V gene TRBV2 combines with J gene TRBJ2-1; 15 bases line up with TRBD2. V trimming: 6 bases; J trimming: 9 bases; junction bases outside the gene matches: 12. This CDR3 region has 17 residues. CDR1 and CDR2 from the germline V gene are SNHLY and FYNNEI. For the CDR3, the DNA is TGTGCCAGCAGACTACAATCGGGACTAGCGGGAGGTCGTGAGCAGTTCTTC. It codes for CASRLQSGLAGGREQFF.

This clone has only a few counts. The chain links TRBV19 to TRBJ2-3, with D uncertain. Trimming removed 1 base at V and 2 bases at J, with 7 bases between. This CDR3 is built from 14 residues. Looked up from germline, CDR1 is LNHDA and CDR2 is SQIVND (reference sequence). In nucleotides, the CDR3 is TGTGCCAGTAGTATAGCCGGCTCCACAGATACGCAGTATTTT. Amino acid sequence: CASSIAGSTDTQYF.

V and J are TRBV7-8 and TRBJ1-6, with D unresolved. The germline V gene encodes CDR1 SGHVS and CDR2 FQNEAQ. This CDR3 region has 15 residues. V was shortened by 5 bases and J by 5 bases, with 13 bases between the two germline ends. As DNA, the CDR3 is TGTGCCAGCAGCCCCCGCCACACCGATAATTCACCCCTCCACTTT. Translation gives CASSPRHTDNSPLHF.

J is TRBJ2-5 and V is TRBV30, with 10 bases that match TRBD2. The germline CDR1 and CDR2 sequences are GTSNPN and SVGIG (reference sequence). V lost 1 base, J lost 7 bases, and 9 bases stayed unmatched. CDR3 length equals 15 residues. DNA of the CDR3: TGTGCCTGGAGTGAAACGGGACTAGCGCGGCGGACCCAGTACTTC. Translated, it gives CAWSETGLARRTQYF. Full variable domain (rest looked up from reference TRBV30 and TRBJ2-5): SQTIHQWPATLVQPVGSPLSLECTVEGTSNPNLYWYRQAAGRGLQLLFYSVGIGQISSEVPQNLSASRPQDRQFILSSKKLLLSDSGFYLCAWSETGLARRTQYFGPGTRLLVL.

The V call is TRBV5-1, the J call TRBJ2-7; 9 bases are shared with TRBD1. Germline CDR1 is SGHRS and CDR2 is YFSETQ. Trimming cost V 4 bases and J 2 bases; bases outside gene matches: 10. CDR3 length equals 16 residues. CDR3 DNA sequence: TGCGCCAGCAGCCCGGGATGGGACAGGGTTACCTACGAGCAGTACTTC. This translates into CASSPGWDRVTYEQYF.

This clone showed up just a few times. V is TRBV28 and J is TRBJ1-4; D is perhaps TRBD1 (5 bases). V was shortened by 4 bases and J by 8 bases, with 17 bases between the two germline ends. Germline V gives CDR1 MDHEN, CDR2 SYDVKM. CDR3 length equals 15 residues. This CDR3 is CASSSLAPGGEKLFF. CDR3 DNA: TGTGCCAGCAGTTCACTTGCCCCGGGGGGGGAAAAACTGTTTTTT. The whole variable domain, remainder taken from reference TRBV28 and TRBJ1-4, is DVKVTQSSRYLVKRTGEKVFLECVQDMDHENMFWYRQDPGLGLRLIYFSYDVKMKEKGDIPEGYSVSREKKERFSLILESASTNQTSMYLCASSSLAPGGEKLFFGSGTQLSVL.

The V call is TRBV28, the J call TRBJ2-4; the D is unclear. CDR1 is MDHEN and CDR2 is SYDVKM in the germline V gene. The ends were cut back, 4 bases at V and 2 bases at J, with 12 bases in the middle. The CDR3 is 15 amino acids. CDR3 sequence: CASSSPSWSKNIQYF. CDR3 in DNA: TGTGCCAGCAGTTCCCCCTCTTGGTCCAAAAACATTCAGTACTTC.